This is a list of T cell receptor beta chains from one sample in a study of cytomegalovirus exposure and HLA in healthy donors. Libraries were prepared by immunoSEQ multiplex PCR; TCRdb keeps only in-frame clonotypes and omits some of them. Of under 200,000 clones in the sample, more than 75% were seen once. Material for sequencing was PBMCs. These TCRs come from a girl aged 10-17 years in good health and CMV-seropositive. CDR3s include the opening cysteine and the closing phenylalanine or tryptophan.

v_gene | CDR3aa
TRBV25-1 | CASSTGISSYEQYF
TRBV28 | CASSFGAGGRTDTQYF
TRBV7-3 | CATALAGGNEQFF
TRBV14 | CASSQALDQPQHF
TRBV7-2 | CASSLTGDQPQHF
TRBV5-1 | CASSSGAGYGYTF
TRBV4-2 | CASSQAAGEPDTQYF
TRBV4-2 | CASSQDPSGRADTGELFF
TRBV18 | CASSRTDNTEAFF
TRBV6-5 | CASWARAARHEQYF
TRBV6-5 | CASTRLASYNEQFF
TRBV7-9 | CASSTGTGSYEQYF
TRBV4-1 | CASSQDTSTDTQYF
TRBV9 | CASSARQNTEAFF
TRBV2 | CASRQGQGGYGYTF
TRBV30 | CAWSWGGETQYF